Listed here are 27 T cell receptor beta chains from one sample, sequenced in a study of Graves' ophthalmopathy and Graves' hyperthyroidism. Amplified TCR beta CDR3 regions were obtained using RNA transcripts as template. Following a first-round RT-PCR that used HTBI primers, a second-round multiplex PCR was carried out. A single record per CDR3 protein comes from TCRdb applying MiXCR to the multiplex PCR reads. The profile shows over a million distinct CDR3 sequences, 36% of them singletons. Sequenced: peripheral blood or thyroid tissue (not recorded which). Source of these receptors: an adult man with Graves' hyperthyroidism.

This clonotype was counted many times. The rearrangement joins TRBV6-6 to TRBJ1-2, with TRBD1 matching over 7 bases. CDR3 length: 13 amino acids. V lost 6 bases to trimming and J lost 7 bases; unmatched junction nucleotides: 8. Germline assignment: CDR1 MNHNY and CDR2 SVGAGI (reference sequence). The CDR3 DNA is TGTGCCAGCAGCCCAACAGGGGCCGGTGGCTACACCTTC. This translates into CASSPTGAGGYTF.

This clonotype appeared many times. This chain connects TRBV7-9 to TRBJ2-5, with D perhaps assigned TRBD1 or TRBD2 (5 bases each). CDR1 and CDR2 (germline): SEHNR, FQNEAQ (reference sequence). V dropped 0 bases and J dropped 1 base, with 6 bases sitting between them. The CDR3 runs to 14 residues. CDR3 loop: CASSLAGTQETQYF. CDR3 DNA: TGTGCCAGCAGCTTAGCGGGGACCCAAGAGACCCAGTACTTC.

Turning to this clonotype: A much more abundant neighbour one base away suggests this may be a read error. The chain joins TRBV29-1 to TRBJ2-7; TRBD1 matches at 7 bases. J was trimmed by 3 bases and V by 6 bases; bases with no gene match: 8. CDR3 length: 13 residues. Germline CDR1 reads SQVTM; CDR2 reads ANQGSEA. CDR3: CSVARDRGYEQYF. The CDR3 DNA reads TGCAGCGTCGCCCGGGACAGAGGCTACGAGCAGTACTTC.

The count of this clonotype is one. The chain recombines TRBV29-1 with TRBJ2-5; 10 bases are a match to TRBD1. CDR1 SQVTM and CDR2 ANQGSEA come from the germline V gene. This CDR3 region has 14 residues. V dropped 3 bases and J dropped 5; count of bases not matched to a gene: 6. The CDR3 coding sequence is TGCAGCGTTGATTTGGGACAGGGGATGGAGACCCAGTACTTC. Translated, it gives CSVDLGQGMETQYF. Complete variable domain (other parts from reference TRBV29-1 and TRBJ2-5): SAVISQKPSRDICQRGTSLTIQCQVDSQVTMMFWYRQQPGQSLTLIATANQGSEATYESGFVIDKFPISRPNLTFSTLTVSNMSPEDSSIYLCSVDLGQGMETQYFGPGTRLLVL.

This clonotype was counted many times. CDR3 in DNA: TGTGCCAGCAGTTACAGACCAGGTGGGGATTCACCCCTCCACTTT. As protein: CASSYRPGGDSPLHF. V usage is TRBV6-6 and J usage is TRBJ1-6; D not certain. CDR3 size: 15 residues. CDR1 and CDR2 (germline): MNHNY, SVGAGI (reference sequence). V dropped 2 bases and J dropped 8 bases, with 13 bases sitting between them.

This clonotype occurred many times. The gene calls are TRBV9 and TRBJ1-1, with a weak D call TRBD1 (5 bases). V dropped 0 bases and J dropped 13 bases, with 16 bases sitting between them. The CDR3 is 13 residues long. Germline CDR1 is SGDLS and CDR2 is YYNGEE. CDR3 coding DNA: TGTGCCAGCAGCGTAGTAGGTGGGACCGGAGTTTTCTTT. As protein: CASSVVGGTGVFF. The whole variable domain, filled in from reference TRBV9 and TRBJ1-1, reads DSGVTQTPKHLITATGQRVTLRCSPRSGDLSVYWYQQSLDQGLQFLIQYYNGEERAKGNILERFSAQQFPDLHSELNLSSLELGDSALYFCASSVVGGTGVFFGQGTRLTVV.

This sequence joins TRBV7-2 and TRBJ1-2; D not resolved. The CDR3 has 13 residues. V was pared by 8 bases and J by 0 bases, with 10 bases between. Per the germline V gene, CDR1 is SGHTA and CDR2 is FQGNSA. The CDR3 region is CASGPMSNYGYTF. For the CDR3, the DNA is TGTGCCAGCGGCCCCATGTCTAACTATGGCTACACCTTC.

This clonotype was observed a handful of times. V usage is TRBV24-1 and J usage is TRBJ2-7, with D hard to call. CDR1 is KGHDR and CDR2 is SFDVKD in the germline V gene. This CDR3 comprises 16 residues. Trimming cost V 2 bases and J 2 bases, with 15 bases left between them. This chain's CDR3 is CATSDSGNAITYEQYF. CDR3 in DNA: TGTGCCACCAGTGATTCAGGCAATGCGATTACCTACGAGCAGTACTTC.

This clonotype has a handful of counts. This chain connects TRBV2 to TRBJ2-7; 7 nucleotides match TRBD2. Germline loops: CDR1 SNHLY, CDR2 FYNNEI. The CDR3 contains 16 residues. Trimming took 1 base from V and 4 from J; bases not matched to a gene: 10. CDR3 region: CASSEGGGAGFYEQYF. The CDR3 DNA follows: TGTGCCAGCAGTGAAGGGGGAGGGGCAGGTTTTTACGAGCAGTACTTC.

This clonotype appeared a few times. The chain has TRBV5-1 and TRBJ2-3; D call uncertain. V was pared by 5 bases and J by 2 bases, with 6 bases between. Germline loops: CDR1 SGHRS, CDR2 YFSETQ. The CDR3 has 12 residues. The CDR3 sequence: CASRVDTDTQYF. For the CDR3, the DNA is TGCGCCAGCAGGGTTGACACAGATACGCAGTATTTT.

V is TRBV19 and J is TRBJ2-7, with 7 bases that match TRBD2. Trimming cost V 6 bases and J 7 bases; bases outside gene matches: 3. In germline, CDR1 is LNHDA, CDR2 SQIVND (reference sequence). This CDR3 is 11 amino acids long. CDR3 amino acids: CASRGGVEQYF. Written as DNA, the CDR3 is TGTGCCAGTAGGGGGGGGGTGGAGCAGTACTTC. The variable domain in full, completed from reference TRBV19 and TRBJ2-7, reads DGGITQSPKYLFRKEGQNVTLSCEQNLNHDAMYWYRQDPGQGLRLIYYSQIVNDFQKGDIAEGYSVSREKKESFPLTVTSAQKNPTAFYLCASRGGVEQYFGPGTRLTVT.

The rearrangement links TRBV3-1 to TRBJ2-7, with unresolved D. V lost 4 bases to trimming and J lost 2 bases, with 12 bases between them. The CDR3 is 14 residues long. From germline, CDR1 is LGHDT and CDR2 YNNKEL (reference sequence). CDR3 nucleotides: TGTGCCAGCAGCCTCGGAGACTGGGCCTACGAGCAGTACTTC. Its translation: CASSLGDWAYEQYF.

This clonotype was counted at least ten times. V usage is TRBV7-6 and J usage is TRBJ2-7, with D perhaps TRBD1 or TRBD2 (5 bases each). Germline loops: CDR1 SGHVS, CDR2 FNYEAQ. This CDR3 region has 15 residues. V lost 1 base to trimming and J lost 0 bases, with 10 bases between them. The CDR3 spells CASSLEGTDSYEQYF. The CDR3, as DNA: TGTGCCAGCAGCTTAGAGGGGACGGACTCCTACGAGCAGTACTTC. The full variable domain, in which reference TRBV7-6 and TRBJ2-7 provide the parts outside the CDR3, is GAGVSQSPRYKVTKRGQDVALRCDPISGHVSLYWYRQALGQGPEFLTYFNYEAQQDKSGLPNDRFSAERPEGSISTLTIQRTEQRDSAMYRCASSLEGTDSYEQYFGPGTRLTVT.

CDR3 protein: CSDENSPLHF. CDR3 DNA sequence: TGCAGCGACGAGAACTCACCCCTCCACTTT. The chain combines TRBV29-1 with TRBJ1-6; D is unresolved. This CDR3 region has 10 residues. From germline, CDR1 is SQVTM and CDR2 ANQGSEA. The ends were cut back, 7 bases at V and 10 bases at J, with 8 bases in the middle.

This rearrangement joins TRBV6-5 to TRBJ1-5, with 11 bases identical to TRBD1. The CDR3 has 16 residues. Unmatched junction bases numbered 8, after V lost 5 bases and J lost 5 bases. Germline CDR1 and CDR2: MNHEY and SVGAGI. The CDR3 here is CASSHRDRGLDQPQHF. The CDR3 DNA follows: TGTGCCAGCAGTCACCGGGACAGGGGGTTGGATCAGCCCCAGCATTTT.

This clonotype has more than one count but fewer than ten. This chain connects TRBV12-5 to TRBJ1-2; 7 bases map to TRBD1. Trimming took 0 bases from V and 4 from J; bases not matched to a gene: 11. The CDR3 loop spans 17 amino acids. Per germline, CDR1 LGHNT and CDR2 FRNRAP. The CDR3 bases are TGTGCTAGTGGTTTGGTGACGTTCGGGACAGCCGTCTATGGCTACACCTTC. This encodes CASGLVTFGTAVYGYTF.

This rearrangement joins TRBV7-2 to TRBJ2-5, with D hard to call. The length of the CDR3 is 13 residues. The V gene lost 4 bases and the J gene lost 7 bases, with 13 bases spanning the gap. CDR1 is SGHTA, CDR2 FQGNSA, per germline. The CDR3 sequence is CASSSNKLGTQYF. CDR3 bases: TGTGCCAGCAGCTCAAACAAGCTGGGGACCCAGTACTTC.

The chain recombines TRBV5-1 with TRBJ2-2; 12 bases fit TRBD2. Germline V gives CDR1 SGHRS, CDR2 YFSETQ. CDR3 size: 17 residues. Trimming cost V 4 bases and J 3 bases; bases outside gene matches: 7. CDR3 loop: CASSARLAGVDTGELFF. As DNA, the CDR3 is TGCGCCAGCAGCGCCAGACTAGCGGGAGTCGACACCGGGGAGCTGTTTTTT.

This clonotype turned up a few times. This rearrangement joins TRBV6-5 to TRBJ1-6; a weak D match, TRBD1 (6 bases). Germline CDR1 is MNHEY and CDR2 is SVGAGI. The CDR3 loop spans 15 amino acids. With 5 bases removed from V and 7 bases from J, the gap between germline ends came to 15 bases. The CDR3 loop is CASSKRTEGNSPLHF. DNA of the CDR3: TGTGCCAGCAGTAAGCGGACAGAAGGGAATTCACCCCTCCACTTT.

This chain links TRBV20-1 with TRBJ2-5, with 10 positions matching TRBD1. CDR3 size: 14 residues. Trimming cost V 3 bases and J 4 bases; bases outside gene matches: 5. The germline CDR1 and CDR2 sequences are DFQATT and SNEGSKA (reference sequence). CDR3 residues: CSARGQGPGETQYF. The CDR3 nucleotides read TGCAGTGCTAGGGGACAGGGGCCGGGAGAGACCCAGTACTTC.

The chain carries TRBV28 and TRBJ2-5; D not certain. Germline V CDR1 and CDR2: MDHEN, SYDVKM. The CDR3 loop spans 13 amino acids. The germline V and J ends were trimmed by 6 bases and 7 bases, with 15 bases remaining between them. As DNA, the CDR3 is TGTGCCAGCAGCTTAGTAAATCTGGGGACCCAGTACTTC. Protein: CASSLVNLGTQYF. Supplemented by reference TRBV28 and TRBJ2-5, the full variable domain reads DVKVTQSSRYLVKRTGEKVFLECVQDMDHENMFWYRQDPGLGLRLIYFSYDVKMKEKGDIPEGYSVSREKKERFSLILESASTNQTSMYLCASSLVNLGTQYFGPGTRLLVL.

A few counts support this clonotype. The chain recombines TRBV7-9 with TRBJ2-6, with unresolved D. CDR3 length: 14 amino acids. Germline values: CDR1 SEHNR, CDR2 FQNEAQ (reference sequence). The ends were cut back, 3 bases at V and 2 bases at J, with 5 bases in the middle. The CDR3 region has the DNA TGTGCCAGCAGCTTCGGACCTGGGGCCAACGTCCTGACTTTC. Protein: CASSFGPGANVLTF.

As regards this clonotype: Sequence at one end of the junction differs from germline and may be a read error. The chain is built from TRBV9 and TRBJ1-5; D gene uncertain. CDR3 length: 13 residues. Germline lookup yields CDR1 SGDLS and CDR2 YYNGEE. The CDR3 region has the DNA TGTGCCAGCAACGTAGACGGTTATCAACCCCAACATTTT. As protein: CASNVDGYQPQHF.

This clonotype appeared many times. CDR3 protein: CASSPDAVNGELFF. CDR3 DNA sequence: TGTGCCAGCAGCCCCGACGCGGTCAACGGGGAGCTGTTTTTT. The chain couples TRBV11-3 to TRBJ2-2; D remains unclear. Trimming cost V 5 bases and J 7 bases, with 14 bases left between them. The CDR3 contains 14 residues. From germline, CDR1 is SGHNT and CDR2 YENEEA.

This clonotype was counted a few times. An end of the junction does not agree with germline; a read error may underlie this. The chain employs TRBV12-3 or TRBV12-4 and TRBJ2-2; the D gene is possibly TRBD1 (6 bases). The CDR3 is 16 amino acids. CDR3 nucleotides: TGTGCCAGCAGTCTACCTACAGGGTCCGACACTGGGGAGCTGTTTTTT. This codes for CASSLPTGSDTGELFF.

V and J are TRBV7-9 and TRBJ1-2; 8 nucleotides line up with TRBD1. With V trimmed by 5 bases and J by 3 bases, 8 bases remained unmatched. Germline CDR1 SEHNR, CDR2 FQNEAQ (reference sequence). CDR3 length: 15 amino acids. The CDR3 spells CASSQTGGGYYGYTF. The CDR3 DNA follows: TGTGCCAGCAGCCAAACAGGGGGGGGTTACTATGGCTACACCTTC.

The chain is built from TRBV30 and TRBJ1-2; no clear D. The CDR3 has 11 amino acids. Germline loops: CDR1 GTSNPN, CDR2 SVGIG (reference sequence). Trimming pared 4 bases from V and 10 bases from J, leaving 13 bases between. The DNA for the CDR3 is TGTGCCTGGACCTTCGATCGGCTCTACACCTTC. It encodes CAWTFDRLYTF. Variable domain in full (rest from reference TRBV30 and TRBJ1-2): SQTIHQWPATLVQPVGSPLSLECTVEGTSNPNLYWYRQAAGRGLQLLFYSVGIGQISSEVPQNLSASRPQDRQFILSSKKLLLSDSGFYLCAWTFDRLYTFGSGTRLTVV.